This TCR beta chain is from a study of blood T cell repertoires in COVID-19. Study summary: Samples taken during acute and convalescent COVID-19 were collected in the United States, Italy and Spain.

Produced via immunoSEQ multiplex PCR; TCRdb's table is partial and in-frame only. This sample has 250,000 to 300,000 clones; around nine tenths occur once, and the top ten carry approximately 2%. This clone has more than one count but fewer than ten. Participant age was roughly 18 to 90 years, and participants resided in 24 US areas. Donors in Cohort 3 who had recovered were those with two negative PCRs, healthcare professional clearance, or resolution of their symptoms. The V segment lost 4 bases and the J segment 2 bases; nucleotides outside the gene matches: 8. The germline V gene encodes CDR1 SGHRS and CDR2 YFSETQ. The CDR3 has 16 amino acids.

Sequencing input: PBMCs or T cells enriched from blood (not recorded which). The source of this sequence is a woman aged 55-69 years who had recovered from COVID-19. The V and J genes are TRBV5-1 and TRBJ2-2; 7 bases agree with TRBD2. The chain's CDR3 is CASSPLAEANTGELFF. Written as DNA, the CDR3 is TGCGCCAGCAGCCCTCTAGCGGAAGCAAACACCGGGGAGCTGTTTTTT.